The rows below give T cell receptor beta chains drawn from one sample of a study of T cell responses to AZD1222 COVID-19 vaccine. Repertoires were generated with immunoSEQ multiplex PCR, while TCRdb's copy carries only in-frame clones and drops some. The top ten clones hold roughly 5% of a sample with fewer than 85,000 clones, 85% to 90% of them seen once. Sequenced material: peripheral blood, taken 28 days after the second dose of the MenACWY control vaccine. The source is an adult who received the MenACWY meningococcal vaccine as a control. Both conserved end residues are part of each CDR3. The order of the fields is D gene, V gene, J gene, clone size, CDR3 DNA, CDR3 protein. A D gene is named only where the DNA matches it firmly. Only some rows state a clone size, as once, few, many or a class for expanded clones.

>NA|TRBV6-5|TRBJ2-2|NA
TGTGCCAGCAGCCAAACGAGGGATGGGGAGCTGTTTTTT
CASSQTRDGELFF
>TRBD2|TRBV5-4|TRBJ2-2|NA
TGTGCCAGCAGTTTGGCGGGGGGGCGGTACACCGGGGAGCTGTTTTTT
CASSLAGGRYTGELFF
>NA|TRBV28|TRBJ2-5|NA
TGTGCCAGCAGCCTAACACCCGGGCGATTGACCCAGTACTTC
CASSLTPGRLTQYF
>NA|TRBV2|TRBJ1-4|NA
TGTGCCAGCAGTGAAAACGAAAAACTGTTTTTT
CASSENEKLFF
>NA|TRBV12-3/TRBV12-4|TRBJ1-1|few
TGTGCCAGCAGTTTAGCCCTCCAGTCGGCTTTCTTT
CASSLALQSAFF
>NA|TRBV10-3|TRBJ2-7|NA
TGTGCCATCAGTGATGCCAAATGGGCCTACGAGCAGTACTTC
CAISDAKWAYEQYF
>TRBD2|TRBV6-5|TRBJ2-2|NA
TGTGCCAGCAGATTAGCGGGAGACCTCTCCGGGGAGCTGTTTTTT
CASRLAGDLSGELFF
>NA|TRBV5-6|TRBJ1-2|NA
TGTGCCAGCAGCCCGGACAGAGCTAACTATGGCTACACCTTC
CASSPDRANYGYTF
>NA|TRBV5-1|TRBJ1-2|NA
TGCGCCAGCGAAACAGGGTTCGGCTATGGCTACACCTTC
CASETGFGYGYTF
>NA|TRBV6-4|TRBJ1-2|NA
TGTGCCAGCAGACAGGGACCCAACTATGGCTACACCTTC
CASRQGPNYGYTF
>TRBD2|TRBV7-2|TRBJ2-7|NA
TGTGCCAGCAGCTTAGTCGCTAGCGGGAGTGAAGAGCAGTACTTC
CASSLVASGSEEQYF
>TRBD2|TRBV19|TRBJ2-1|NA
TGTGCCCCAGTGGGCCAGCGGGGCGGGAGGGTCGATGAGCAGTTCTTC
CAPVGQRGGRVDEQFF
>NA|TRBV7-2|TRBJ1-3|once
TGTGCCAGCAGCCCAGGGCAGGCGAATTCTGGAAACACCATATATTTT
CASSPGQANSGNTIYF
>NA|TRBV13|TRBJ2-7|NA
TGTGCCAGCGGTCGGAGTGGATCTTCCTACGAGCAGTACTTC
CASGRSGSSYEQYF
>TRBD2|TRBV24-1|TRBJ2-5|NA
TGTGCCACCAGTGATCATAGCGGGAGCCAAGAGACCCAGTACTTC
CATSDHSGSQETQYF
>NA|TRBV29-1|TRBJ1-5|NA
TGCAGCGTCGTTACAGGGCAGAGCAATCAGCCCCAGCATTTT
CSVVTGQSNQPQHF
>NA|TRBV24-1|TRBJ1-1|NA
TGTGCCACGGTCGGGAGTGGCACTGAAGCTTTCTTT
CATVGSGTEAFF
>NA|TRBV2|TRBJ1-5|NA
TGTGCCAGCGGGGGGGGGCCGTATAGCAATCAGCCCCAGCATTTT
CASGGGPYSNQPQHF
>NA|TRBV19|TRBJ2-1|NA
TGTGCCAGTAGTATGACAGGTGGTGAGCAGTTCTTC
CASSMTGGEQFF
>NA|TRBV2|TRBJ1-6|NA
TGTGCCAGCAGTGAGGACAGTAATCGGCAGTCCTATAATTCACCCCTCCACTTT
CASSEDSNRQSYNSPLHF
>NA|TRBV7-2|TRBJ2-7|NA
TGTGCCAGCAGCTTAGGAGACTACGAGCAGTACTTC
CASSLGDYEQYF
>TRBD1|TRBV3-1/TRBV3-2|TRBJ2-7|NA
TGTGCCAGCAGCCAAGAAGTTGGGACAGGGTTATCTGAGCAGTACTTC
CASSQEVGTGLSEQYF
>NA|TRBV20-1|TRBJ2-3|NA
TGCAGTGCCATGAGAGGAGATACGCAGTATTTT
CSAMRGDTQYF
>NA|TRBV5-5|TRBJ2-3|NA
TGTGCCAGCAGCTTAACTGTGGGGGTGACAACAGATACGCAGTATTTT
CASSLTVGVTTDTQYF
>NA|TRBV7-9|TRBJ2-5|NA
TGTGCCAGCAGCTTAGAAGGGACCCAAGAGACCCAGTACTTC
CASSLEGTQETQYF
>TRBD1|TRBV28|TRBJ2-7|NA
TGTGCCAGCAGATCTACAGGGGACGAGCAGTACTTC
CASRSTGDEQYF
>NA|TRBV4-3|TRBJ1-1|NA
TGCGCCAGCAGCCGGGGAGGGAACACTGAAGCTTTCTTT
CASSRGGNTEAFF
>NA|TRBV7-8|TRBJ1-3|NA
TGTGCCAGCAGCCCACGGTCGGGGGATAAAAGAATCGGCTCTGGAAACACCATATATTTT
CASSPRSGDKRIGSGNTIYF
>NA|TRBV14|TRBJ1-2|NA
TGTGCCAGCAGCCAAGATCTGTCAGGGATTAATGGCTACACCTTC
CASSQDLSGINGYTF
>TRBD2|TRBV15|TRBJ2-7|few
TGTGCCACCAGCAGAGATCTGGCTAGGGGAGGGTACGAGCAGTACTTC
CATSRDLARGGYEQYF
>NA|TRBV9|TRBJ2-7|NA
TGTGCCAGCAGCGTGCGCCTAGGGGACGAGCAGTACTTC
CASSVRLGDEQYF
>TRBD2|TRBV29-1|TRBJ2-7|NA
TGCAGCGTTGTAGCGGGGGAGGTCTACGAGCAGTACTTC
CSVVAGEVYEQYF
>TRBD1|TRBV30|TRBJ1-6|NA
TGTGCCTGGAACCCGGGACAGGGGGCAGGGGAACTCCACTTT
CAWNPGQGAGELHF
>NA|TRBV9|TRBJ2-3|NA
TGTGCCAGCAGCGTAGCGTCAGATACGCAGTATTTT
CASSVASDTQYF
>NA|TRBV5-4|TRBJ1-1|NA
TGTGCCACGGGAGAGATGAACGCTGAAGCTTTCTTT
CATGEMNAEAFF
>NA|TRBV25-1|TRBJ2-2|NA
TGTGCCAGCAGTGTTGGGTGGGCCGGGGAGCTGTTTTTT
CASSVGWAGELFF
>NA|TRBV10-3|TRBJ2-5|NA
TGTGCCATCAGTGACCCCTCCACCCAGTACTTC
CAISDPSTQYF
>TRBD1|TRBV6-5|TRBJ1-5|NA
TGTGCCAGCAGTTCCCCGACAGGGAATAGCAATCAGCCCCAGCATTTT
CASSSPTGNSNQPQHF
>NA|TRBV5-1|TRBJ1-4|NA
TGCGCCAGCAGCTTGGGACCTCGGGAAGCTAATGAAAAACTGTTTTTT
CASSLGPREANEKLFF
>NA|TRBV28|TRBJ2-7|NA
TGTGCCAGCAGTACCCCCTCAAGGGTGGGATCCTACGAGCAGTACTTC
CASSTPSRVGSYEQYF
>NA|TRBV10-2|TRBJ1-5|NA
TGCGCCAGCAGTGACCCCCGTAGGGACGTCAATCAGCCCCAGCATTTT
CASSDPRRDVNQPQHF
>TRBD2|TRBV19|TRBJ2-6|NA
TGTGCCAGTAGTACTCTTAGCGGGGGCTCTGGGGCCAACGTCCTGACTTTC
CASSTLSGGSGANVLTF
>NA|TRBV12-3/TRBV12-4|TRBJ1-4|few
TGTGCCAGCAGTTTGGGGAGAGGGGAAAAACTGTTTTTT
CASSLGRGEKLFF
>NA|TRBV5-5|TRBJ2-1|NA
TGTGCCAGCAGCTTGGTTGGCAGCTACAATGAGCAGTTCTTC
CASSLVGSYNEQFF
>TRBD1|TRBV10-1|TRBJ1-1|NA
TGCGCCAGCAGCGGGACAGTAGGCACTGAAGCTTTCTTT
CASSGTVGTEAFF
>NA|TRBV12-3/TRBV12-4|TRBJ1-1|NA
TGTGCCAGCAGACGGACGGAGAACACTGAAGCTTTCTTT
CASRRTENTEAFF
>TRBD2|TRBV9|TRBJ2-1|NA
TGTGCCAGCAGCGACCTAGCGGGGGCCTACAATGAGCAGTTCTTC
CASSDLAGAYNEQFF
>NA|TRBV4-3|TRBJ2-3|NA
TGCGCCAGCAGCCTGTTCCTCCATACAGATACGCAGTATTTT
CASSLFLHTDTQYF
>NA|TRBV7-2|TRBJ1-2|NA
TGTGCCAGCAGCTTATCTTCTTCAGGCAACTATGGCTACACCTTC
CASSLSSSGNYGYTF
>NA|TRBV28|TRBJ2-3|NA
TGTGCCAGCGAGGACAGCACAGATACGCAGTATTTT
CASEDSTDTQYF
>TRBD1|TRBV24-1|TRBJ1-5|NA
TGTGCCACCAGTGGGGGAGGGGGCAGCAATCAGCCCCAGCATTTT
CATSGGGGSNQPQHF
>TRBD2|TRBV7-2|TRBJ2-1|NA
TGTGCCAGCAGCACAATGGGAGGGCCCTACAATGAGCAGTTCTTC
CASSTMGGPYNEQFF
>TRBD1|TRBV11-2|TRBJ2-7|once
TGTGCCAGCAGCTTATCTCCATCGGGACAGGGGTTCGAGCAGTACTTC
CASSLSPSGQGFEQYF